The clone carrying this T cell receptor beta chain occurred a few times. Its antigen is unknown. These data belong to a study of cytomegalovirus exposure and HLA in healthy donors. The CDR3 spans 16 residues. V lost 2 bases to trimming and J lost 4 bases; unmatched junction nucleotides: 3. Germline V gene sequence: CDR1 ENHRY, CDR2 SYGVKD. Study-wide points: The study carried out a later analysis of TCR beta sequences. It associated 16,951 of them with specific HLA alleles at a false discovery rate of 0.05.

The PCR used 60 Vbeta and 13 Jbeta primers. Repertoires were generated with immunoSEQ multiplex PCR, while TCRdb's copy carries only in-frame clones and drops some. Among some 110,000 clones listed, roughly two thirds were seen once. This clonotype originated in a woman aged 30 to 39 in good health and CMV-seronegative. This sequence joins TRBV10-3 and TRBJ1-6; 9 positions agree with TRBD1. What was sequenced was PBMCs. Written as DNA, the CDR3 is TGTGCCATCAGTGAGATAGACAGGGGGTATAATTCACCCCTCCACTTT. Its translation is CAISEIDRGYNSPLHF.